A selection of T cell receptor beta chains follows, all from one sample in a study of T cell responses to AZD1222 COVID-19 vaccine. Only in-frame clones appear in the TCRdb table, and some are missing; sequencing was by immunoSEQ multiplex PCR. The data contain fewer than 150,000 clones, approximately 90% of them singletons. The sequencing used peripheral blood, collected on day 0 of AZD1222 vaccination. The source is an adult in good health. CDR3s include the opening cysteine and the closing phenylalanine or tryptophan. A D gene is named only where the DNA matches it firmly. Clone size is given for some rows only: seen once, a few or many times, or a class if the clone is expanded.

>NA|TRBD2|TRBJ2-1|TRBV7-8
TGTGCCAGCAGCTCAGCGGGGGGGCCACACAATGAGCAGTTCTTC
CASSSAGGPHNEQFF
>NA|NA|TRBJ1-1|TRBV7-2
TGTGCCAGCAGCTTAGATCCCAGTGGCCCGGAAGCCGGTTCTGAAGCTTTCTTT
CASSLDPSGPEAGSEAFF
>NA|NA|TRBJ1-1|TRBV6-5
TGTGCCAGCAGTTACTCGATTGCACGGAAGAACACTGAAGCTTTCTTT
CASSYSIARKNTEAFF
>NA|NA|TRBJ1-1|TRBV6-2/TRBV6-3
TGTGCCAGCAGCCGCTCCGGGGGTTCGAGCACTGAAGCTTTCTTT
CASSRSGGSSTEAFF
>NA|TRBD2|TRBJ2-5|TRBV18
TGTGCCAGCTCACTCCTAGCGGAGGGGGAGACCCAGTACTTC
CASSLLAEGETQYF
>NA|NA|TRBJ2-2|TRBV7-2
TGTGCCAGCAGCTTCAACAGGGTAGACACCGGGGAGCTGTTTTTT
CASSFNRVDTGELFF
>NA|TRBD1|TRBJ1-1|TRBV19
TGTGCCAGTAGTATACGGGGGACAGTCACACCTGAAGCTTTCTTT
CASSIRGTVTPEAFF
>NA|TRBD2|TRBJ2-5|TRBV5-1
TGCGCCAGCAGCGAAGGGACTAGCGGGAGATTCGGAGAGACCCAGTACTTC
CASSEGTSGRFGETQYF
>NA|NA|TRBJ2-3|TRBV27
TGTGCCAGCAGTTTCCGACTAGATGCCTCTAGCACAGATACGCAGTATTTT
CASSFRLDASSTDTQYF
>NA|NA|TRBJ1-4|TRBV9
TGTGCCAGCAGCGTAGATCTGGGTATGGGGGAAAAACTGTTTTTT
CASSVDLGMGEKLFF
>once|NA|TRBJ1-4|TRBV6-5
TGTGCCAGCAGTTACTCGCCTCCCACAACTAATGAAAAACTGTTTTTT
CASSYSPPTTNEKLFF
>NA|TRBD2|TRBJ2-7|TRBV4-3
TGCGCCAGCAGCCGAGACCCTTTAACTAGCGGGAGTGGCAACGAGCAGTACTTC
CASSRDPLTSGSGNEQYF
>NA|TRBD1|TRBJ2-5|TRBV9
TGTGCCAGCAGCCGCCCTTGGGACAGGGGGGTGGAGGAGACCCAGTACTTC
CASSRPWDRGVEETQYF
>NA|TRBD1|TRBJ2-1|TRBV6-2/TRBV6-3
TGTGCCAGCAGCTCTGGACAGGGTAGGGACAATGAGCAGTTCTTC
CASSSGQGRDNEQFF
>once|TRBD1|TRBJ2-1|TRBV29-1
TGCAGCGTTGAGGGACAGGGAGTCGATGAGCAGTTCTTC
CSVEGQGVDEQFF
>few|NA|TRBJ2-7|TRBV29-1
TGCAGCACTCGGGACGGTTACGAGCAGTACTTC
CSTRDGYEQYF
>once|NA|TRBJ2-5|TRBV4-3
TGCGCCAGCAGCCAAGACAGGAATCCTCCCGAGACCCAGTACTTC
CASSQDRNPPETQYF
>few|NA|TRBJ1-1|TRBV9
TGTGCCAGCAGCGTAGTAATTGACGGGGCTGAAGCTTTCTTT
CASSVVIDGAEAFF
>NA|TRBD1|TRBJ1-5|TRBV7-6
TGTGCCAGCAGCTTAGACAGGGGGCTAAGTCAGCCCCAGCATTTT
CASSLDRGLSQPQHF
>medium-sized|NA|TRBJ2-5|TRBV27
TGTGCCAGCAGTTTGTTCTTGGCCCCCCAAGAGACCCAGTACTTC
CASSLFLAPQETQYF
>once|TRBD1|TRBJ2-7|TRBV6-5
TGTGCCAGCAATCGACAGGGGGGTTACTACGAGCAGTACTTC
CASNRQGGYYEQYF
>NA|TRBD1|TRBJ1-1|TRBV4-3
TGCGCCAGCAGCCAAGACCCCTGGGCAGGGGGAATGAACACTGAAGCTTTCTTT
CASSQDPWAGGMNTEAFF
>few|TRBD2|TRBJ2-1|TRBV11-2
TGTGCCAGCAGCCCCGTGGTAGCGGGGATCAACAATGAGCAGTTCTTC
CASSPVVAGINNEQFF
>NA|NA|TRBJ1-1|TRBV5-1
TGCGCCAGCAGCTGGGCCACAGGGAACACTGAAGCTTTCTTT
CASSWATGNTEAFF
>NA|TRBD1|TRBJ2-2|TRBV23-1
TGCGCCAGCAGTCAAGGGACAGATAACACCGGGGAGCTGTTTTTT
CASSQGTDNTGELFF
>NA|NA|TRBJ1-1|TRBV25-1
TGTGCCAGCAGTGAATATGGGGGGAGGAAGGCTGAAGCTTTCTTT
CASSEYGGRKAEAFF
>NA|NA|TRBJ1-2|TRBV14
TGTGCCAGCAGCCCCCAAGTGTGGGGGGGTAACTATGGCTACACCTTC
CASSPQVWGGNYGYTF
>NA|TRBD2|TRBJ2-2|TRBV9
TGTGCCAGCAGCCTTAGCGGGGGTGACACCGGGGAGCTGTTTTTT
CASSLSGGDTGELFF
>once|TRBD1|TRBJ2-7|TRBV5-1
TGCGCCAGCAGCCCCGGGACAGGGGGTTCCTACGAGCAGTACTTC
CASSPGTGGSYEQYF
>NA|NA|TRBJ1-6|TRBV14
TGTGCCAGCAGCTACAACCCCTCCGGGGGCTGGGATTCACCCCTCCACTTT
CASSYNPSGGWDSPLHF
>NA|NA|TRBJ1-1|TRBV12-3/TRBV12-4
TGTGCCAGCAGTTTATGGGGGACTGAAGCTTTCTTT
CASSLWGTEAFF
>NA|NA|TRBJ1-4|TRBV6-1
TGTGCCAGCAGTGAGCCAGGGGATTTCGGCGCTAATGAAAAACTGTTTTTT
CASSEPGDFGANEKLFF
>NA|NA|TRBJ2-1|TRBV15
TGTGCCACCAGCAGGGGAGGTGAGCAGTTCTTC
CATSRGGEQFF
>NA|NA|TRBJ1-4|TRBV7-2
TGTGCCAGCAGCACCCGTCGGCAGGGTAATGAAAAACTGTTTTTT
CASSTRRQGNEKLFF
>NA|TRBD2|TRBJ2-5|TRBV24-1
TGTGCCACCAGTGAGAGGACTAGCGGGAGGAGAAAGACCCAGTACTTC
CATSERTSGRRKTQYF
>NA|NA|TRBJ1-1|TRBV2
TGTGCCAGCAGTGAAGTTTGGGGGACGAGCAAAAACACTGAAGCTTTCTTT
CASSEVWGTSKNTEAFF
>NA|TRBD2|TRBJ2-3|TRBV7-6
TGTGCCAGCAGCTTAGAGCTAGCGGGGGGGCCCCTAGATACGCAGTATTTT
CASSLELAGGPLDTQYF
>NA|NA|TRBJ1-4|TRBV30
TGTGCCGTAGACCGAGGAGCAACTAATGAAAAACTGTTTTTT
CAVDRGATNEKLFF
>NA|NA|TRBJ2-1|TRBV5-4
TGTGCCAGCAGCTTGAGAGGGGTGGTCTACAATGAGCAGTTCTTC
CASSLRGVVYNEQFF
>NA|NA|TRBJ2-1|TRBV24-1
TGTGCCACCAGTGGGGGTTGGAGGGAAGGCAATGAGCAGTTCTTC
CATSGGWREGNEQFF
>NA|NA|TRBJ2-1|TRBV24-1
TGTGCCACCAGTGATTTTTCCAGGGTAAACAATGAGCAGTTCTTC
CATSDFSRVNNEQFF
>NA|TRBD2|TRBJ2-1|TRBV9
TGTGCCAGCAGCGTAGGACTAGCAGAAAATGAGCAGTTCTTC
CASSVGLAENEQFF
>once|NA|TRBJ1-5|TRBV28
TGTGCCAGCAGGAGGGACAACAATCAGCCCCAGCATTTT
CASRRDNNQPQHF
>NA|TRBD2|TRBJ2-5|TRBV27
TGTGCCAGCAGTCGTCAACCCCCGGGGGGGCTCAACCAAGAGACCCAGTACTTC
CASSRQPPGGLNQETQYF
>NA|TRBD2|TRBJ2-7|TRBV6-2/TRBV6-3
TGTGCCAGCAGTTACACCCCCGGGACTAGTCTTTACGAGCAGTACTTC
CASSYTPGTSLYEQYF
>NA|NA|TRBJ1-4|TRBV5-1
TGCGCCAGCAGCCGGGGACAAGATAATGAAAAACTGTTTTTT
CASSRGQDNEKLFF
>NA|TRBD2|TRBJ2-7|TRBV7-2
TGTGCCAGCAGCATCTCTAGCGGGATTGACGAGCAGTACTTC
CASSISSGIDEQYF
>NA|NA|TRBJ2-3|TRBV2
TGTGCCAGCAGAGACTCGACAGCCACAGATACGCAGTATTTT
CASRDSTATDTQYF
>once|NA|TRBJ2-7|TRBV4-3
TGCGCCAGCAGCCAAGATCCCCCCCCAAACTACGAGCAGTACTTC
CASSQDPPPNYEQYF
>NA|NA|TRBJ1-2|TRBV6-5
TGTGCCAGCAGTTACTCGACACGGGGGCCCTATGGCTACACCTTC
CASSYSTRGPYGYTF